Given below is one T cell receptor beta chain in context. In the source study's methods: Amplification of reference gene primers provided the estimated nucleated cell counts. Data came from immunoSEQ multiplex PCR; TCRdb stores just in-frame clones and leaves some out. For V, J and clone size, that table is used; D and trimming come from the DNA. The data contain 270,000 or so clones, about 85% of them singletons. The CDR3 extends over 14 amino acids. Deletions cut 4 bases from V and 2 bases from J, with 12 bases between. Germline values: CDR1 SGHNT, CDR2 YYREEE (reference sequence). The entry originates in a study of blood T cell repertoires in COVID-19. Study in general: COVID-19 samples from acute and convalescent phases originated in the United States, Italy and Spain. Sample material is recorded as cDNA or gDNA derived from T cells, B-cell-depleted T cells, or PBMCs.

The TCR originated in a human donor in a cohort sampled during active COVID-19. The sample comprised peripheral blood. This chain links TRBV5-4 with TRBJ1-2, with TRBD1 as a possible D gene (6 bases). CDR3 coding DNA: TGTGCCAGCAGCGGCGACAGGAGCAACTATGGCTACACCTTC. Encoded protein: CASSGDRSNYGYTF. Full variable domain (outside the CDR3, taken from reference TRBV5-4 and TRBJ1-2): ETGVTQSPTHLIKTRGQQVTLRCSSQSGHNTVSWYQQALGQGPQFIFQYYREEENGRGNFPPRFSGLQFPNYSSELNVNALELDDSALYLCASSGDRSNYGYTFGSGTRLTVV.